This TCR beta chain was captured by sequencing in a study of blood T cell repertoires in COVID-19. Across the whole study: Samples of COVID-19 (acute and convalescent) were obtained from the United States, Italy and Spain. From T cells, B-cell-depleted T cells, or PBMCs came the material, which was cDNA or gDNA.

There are 20 residues in the CDR3. The V end was cut by 0 bases, the J end by 0 bases, with 18 bases between. Per the original data handling: Amplifying reference gene primers gave estimates of nucleated cell counts. TCRdb's table, derived via immunoSEQ multiplex PCR, lists solely in-frame clones and lacks some. V and J calls and clone size are given by that table; D and trimming were obtained from the DNA. The repertoire consists of about 44,000 clones, with roughly 88% occurring once and the leading ten covering 1% to 1.5%. This receptor was taken from a woman aged 35 to 49 with acute or convalescent COVID-19. The chain has TRBV23-1 and TRBJ2-6, with D tentatively TRBD1 (6 bases). TRBV23-1 is an ORF, and what it does is uncertain. Specimen: peripheral blood. The CDR3 DNA reads as TGCGCCAGCAGTCAATCCCAGTTGAGGACAGCCTTCTCTGGGGCCAACGTCCTGACTTTC. Translated, it gives CASSQSQLRTAFSGANVLTF.